These 24 T cell receptor beta chains originate from one sample sequenced in a study of T cell repertoires in cytomegalovirus infection. Each CDR3 protein gets one entry after TCRdb re-called the reads with MiXCR. The sample records under 40,000 distinct CDR3 sequences, approximately 52% being singletons. These TCRs are of unknown antigen specificity. Sample: CD8+ T cells from cultured PBMCs, taken from culture after CMV antigen stimulation. Every receptor here comes from a human donor in good health (CMV status not recorded). Some clones in this sample may be carry-over from other donors' samples.

This clonotype was seen repeatedly, ten times or more. The genes are TRBV3-1 and TRBJ2-4, with D perhaps TRBD1 or TRBD2 (5 bases each). Germline CDR1 is LGHDT and CDR2 is YNNKEL (reference sequence). V was shortened by 3 bases and J by 5 bases, with 8 bases between the two germline ends. There are 13 residues in the CDR3. The CDR3 loop is CASSHRDENIQYF. The CDR3 DNA reads TGTGCCAGCAGCCACAGGGACGAAAACATTCAGTACTTC.

The V call is TRBV6-2 or TRBV6-3, the J call TRBJ2-2; 8 nucleotides align to TRBD1. CDR1 is MNHEY and CDR2 is SVGEGT in the germline V gene. The CDR3 covers 16 residues. V lost 2 bases and J lost 5; bases outside the gene matches: 7. CDR3 in DNA: TGTGCCAGCAGTTACGTGGACAGGGTGAGGACCGGGGAGCTGTTTTTT. It translates to CASSYVDRVRTGELFF.

This clonotype was seen many times. The V gene is TRBV7-8, the J gene TRBJ1-5; maybe TRBD1 (6 bases). V lost 5 bases and J 9 bases, leaving 20 bases between the germline ends. This CDR3 comprises 15 residues. Germline V CDR1 and CDR2: SGHVS, FQNEAQ. In DNA form, the CDR3 reads TGTGCCAGCAGCCTTTCCCTGACAGGCCTAGGGCCCCAGCATTTT. It is translated as CASSLSLTGLGPQHF.

The J gene is TRBJ2-6, the V gene TRBV6-5; 10 bases match TRBD1. Germline V gene sequence: CDR1 MNHEY, CDR2 SVGAGI. This CDR3 is 20 amino acids long. Trimming removed 4 bases from V and 0 bases from J; junction bases left unmatched: 12. The CDR3 protein is CASSFIRDRGLNSGANVLTF. CDR3 nucleotide sequence: TGTGCCAGCAGTTTCATCCGGGACAGGGGCCTAAACTCTGGGGCCAACGTCCTGACTTTC.

The V call is TRBV7-4, the J call TRBJ1-4, with D possibly matching TRBD1 (5 bases). The CDR3 is 15 residues long. Germline V CDR1 and CDR2: SGHVT, SQSDAQ. V was clipped by 8 bases and J by 8 bases, with 21 bases between them. CDR3: CASESPQGPQEKLFF. The CDR3 DNA is TGTGCCAGCGAAAGTCCCCAGGGCCCGCAAGAAAAACTGTTTTTT. Complete variable domain (other parts from reference TRBV7-4 and TRBJ1-4): GAGVSQSPRYKVAKRGRDVALRCDSISGHVTLYWYRQTLGQGSEVLTYSQSDAQRDKSGRPSGRFSAERPERSVSTLKIQRTEQGDSAVYLCASESPQGPQEKLFFGSGTQLSVL.

This clonotype was found a few times. The chain couples TRBV12-3 or TRBV12-4 to TRBJ2-5, with 10 bases aligning to TRBD1. The CDR3 is 22 amino acids. V trimming: 0 bases; J trimming: 2 bases; junction bases outside the gene matches: 21. The DNA for the CDR3 is TGTGCCAGCAGTTTAGCGTTAGGATCCCCGGGACAGGGGACAACATTTCAAGAGACCCAGTACTTC. Protein: CASSLALGSPGQGTTFQETQYF.

This clonotype came up many times. The chain employs TRBV11-2 and TRBJ2-7, with D possibly matching TRBD2 (6 bases). V was shortened by 5 bases and J by 1 base, with 24 bases between the two germline ends. Germline CDR1 and CDR2: SGHAT and FQNNGV. The CDR3 has 18 residues. The CDR3 sequence: CASSLPRSGGGTSYEQYF. The CDR3 coding sequence is TGTGCCAGCAGCCTTCCCAGGAGCGGTGGCGGGACTTCCTACGAGCAGTACTTC.

The chain is built from TRBV7-3 and TRBJ2-3; 7 bases are a match to TRBD2. CDR3 size: 16 residues. V was clipped by 5 bases and J by 9 bases; unmatched bases: 17. The germline V gene has CDR1 SGHTA and CDR2 FQGTGA. The CDR3 reads CASSGGGNPGPATQYF. The CDR3 DNA sequence: TGTGCCAGCAGCGGGGGGGGGAACCCGGGCCCCGCCACGCAGTATTTT. Full variable domain (remainder filled in from reference TRBV7-3 and TRBJ2-3): GAGVSQTPSNKVTEKGKYVELRCDPISGHTALYWYRQSLGQGPEFLIYFQGTGAADDSGLPNDRFFAVRPEGSVSTLKIQRTERGDSAVYLCASSGGGNPGPATQYFGPGTRLTVL.

CDR3: CASSSGQNRGINSPLHF. DNA of the CDR3: TGTGCCAGCAGCTCAGGTCAAAACAGGGGGATTAATTCACCCCTCCACTTT. The chain carries TRBV7-2 and TRBJ1-6; 8 nucleotides match TRBD1. CDR3 length: 17 residues. J was trimmed by 6 bases and V by 4 bases; bases with no gene match: 11. The V gene's germline CDR1 is SGHTA and CDR2 FQGNSA.

This clonotype was seen more than once but under ten times. The chain has TRBV7-6 and TRBJ2-2; 12 nucleotides align to TRBD2. V trimming: 5 bases; J trimming: 4 bases; junction bases outside the gene matches: 5. This CDR3 comprises 16 residues. Germline CDR1 reads SGHVS; CDR2 reads FNYEAQ. As DNA, the CDR3 is TGTGCCAGCAGCGATCTAGCGGGAGGGCTCACCGGGGAGCTGTTTTTT. This translates into CASSDLAGGLTGELFF.

The chain combines TRBV5-5 with TRBJ2-4; no definite D call. The V gene lost 0 bases and the J gene lost 4 bases, with 11 bases spanning the gap. Germline-derived CDR1 and CDR2 are SGHKS and YYEKEE (reference sequence). The length of the CDR3 is 15 residues. The CDR3 nucleotides read TGTGCCAGCAGCTTGGACTGGGCAGCTAAAAACATTCAGTACTTC. It translates to CASSLDWAAKNIQYF.

The chain combines TRBV7-2 with TRBJ2-1; D is possibly TRBD2 (6 bases). This CDR3 contains 14 residues. Trimming cost V 2 bases and J 6 bases, with 11 bases left between them. Germline CDR1 SGHTA, CDR2 FQGNSA. Here the CDR3 reads CASSLSRGTNEQFF. CDR3 DNA: TGTGCCAGCAGCTTAAGTCGGGGGACCAATGAGCAGTTCTTC.

This clonotype was found a few times. The chain couples TRBV7-3 to TRBJ2-1, with TRBD2 matching 8 bases. Germline V gives CDR1 SGHTA, CDR2 FQGTGA. The CDR3 runs to 16 residues. V lost 5 bases to trimming and J lost 5 bases; unmatched junction nucleotides: 11. This CDR3 reads CASSPQSGGGNNEQFF. In DNA form, the CDR3 reads TGTGCCAGCAGCCCCCAGAGCGGGGGAGGTAACAATGAGCAGTTCTTC.

This clonotype turned up a few times. The chain couples TRBV20-1 to TRBJ1-2, with a tentative D call TRBD1 (6 bases). Germline CDR1 DFQATT, CDR2 SNEGSKA (reference sequence). With 0 bases removed from V and 5 bases from J, the gap between germline ends came to 13 bases. CDR3 length equals 14 residues. CDR3 sequence: CSARDAGALYGYTF. The CDR3 DNA follows: TGCAGTGCTAGAGATGCAGGGGCTCTTTATGGCTACACCTTC.

The chain carries TRBV7-2 and TRBJ1-6; 7 bases line up with TRBD1. The CDR3 is made up of 14 amino acids. The junction had 9 bases not matched to a gene; V was cut back by 5 bases and J by 11 bases. The germline V gene encodes CDR1 SGHTA and CDR2 FQGNSA. This CDR3 is CASSADRVGTPLHF. CDR3 nucleotide sequence: TGTGCCAGCAGCGCAGACAGGGTTGGGACACCCCTCCACTTT.

At least ten counts were recorded for this clonotype. The chain combines TRBV2 with TRBJ2-5, with a possible D match to TRBD2 (6 bases). CDR3 size: 13 residues. Germline V gene lookup returns CDR1 SNHLY and CDR2 FYNNEI. Deletions cut 7 bases from V and 4 bases from J, with 13 bases between. The CDR3 sequence: CASNSARGETQYF. CDR3 DNA sequence: TGTGCCAGCAATTCAGCGCGGGGAGAGACCCAGTACTTC.

In this sample, this clonotype turned up a few times. V is TRBV6-1 and J is TRBJ1-5; the D gene is possibly TRBD1 (5 bases). The V end lost 0 bases, the J end lost 5 bases, and 11 bases lay between the germline ends. Per germline, CDR1 MNHNS and CDR2 SASEGT. The CDR3 spans 15 residues. The CDR3 nucleotides are TGTGCCAGCAGTGAAGCCGGCACAGGTTATCAGCCCCAGCATTTT. This translates into CASSEAGTGYQPQHF.

The J gene is TRBJ1-6, the V gene TRBV25-1; 7 bases are shared with TRBD1. CDR1 is MGHDK and CDR2 is SYGVNS in the germline V gene. Trimming took 4 bases from V and 6 from J; bases not matched to a gene: 6. The CDR3 runs 15 residues. CDR3 nucleotide sequence: TGTGCCAGCAGTGCCCCGGGACAGCTTAATTCACCCCTCCACTTT. Translating it yields CASSAPGQLNSPLHF.

V and J are TRBV7-2 and TRBJ1-6, with 12 bases aligning to TRBD1. The CDR3 length is 17 residues. Trimming at V came to 4 bases and at J to 9 bases, leaving 10 bases not matched to a gene. Germline V gene lookup returns CDR1 SGHTA and CDR2 FQGNSA. CDR3 nucleotides: TGTGCCAGCAGCTCACGGGACAGGGGGCAGGGAGGTTCACCCCTCCACTTT. It translates to CASSSRDRGQGGSPLHF.

This clonotype has a count of ten or more. This chain joins TRBV7-9 and TRBJ1-1; D not certain. The germline V gene encodes CDR1 SEHNR and CDR2 FQNEAQ (reference sequence). The V and J ends lost 5 bases and 1 base respectively, with 11 bases between them. The CDR3 sequence is 14 residues long. CDR3 amino acids: CASSTSLGNTEAFF. The DNA of the CDR3 is TGTGCCAGCAGCACGTCGCTCGGGAACACTGAAGCTTTCTTT.

The V and J genes are TRBV7-9 and TRBJ2-1; 8 bases map to TRBD2. The V segment lost 5 bases and the J segment 2 bases; nucleotides outside the gene matches: 5. This CDR3 region has 15 residues. The germline CDR1 and CDR2 sequences are SEHNR and FQNEAQ (reference sequence). CDR3 loop: CASSLPGLAYNEQFF. For the CDR3, the DNA is TGTGCCAGCAGCCTACCGGGACTAGCCTACAATGAGCAGTTCTTC.

This clonotype occurred many times. The chain uses TRBV6-1 and TRBJ1-5, with D possibly TRBD1 on 5 matching bases. Per the germline V gene, CDR1 is MNHNS and CDR2 is SASEGT. V was clipped by 2 bases and J by 6 bases, with 11 bases between them. CDR3 size: 14 residues. The DNA of the CDR3 is TGTGCCAGCAGTGAAAAGGGGATCGGTCAGCCCCAGCATTTT. Amino acid sequence: CASSEKGIGQPQHF.

This clonotype was detected only a few times. V and J are TRBV7-4 and TRBJ1-1, with D unclear. The length of the CDR3 is 15 residues. The V and J ends lost 5 bases and 1 base respectively, with 14 bases between them. Germline assignment: CDR1 SGHVT and CDR2 SQSDAQ. The CDR3 is CASSLPPGKNTEAFF. The CDR3 bases are TGTGCCAGCAGCCTCCCCCCGGGGAAGAACACTGAAGCTTTCTTT.

A single count supports this clonotype. The CDR3 nucleotides read TGTGCCAGCAGCAACGGGAGGACGACCGGGGAGCTGTTTTTT. It codes for CASSNGRTTGELFF. V and J are TRBV3-1 and TRBJ2-2; 7 bases are shared with TRBD2. The CDR3 extends over 14 amino acids. The V gene end was trimmed by 5 bases and the J gene end by 5 bases; junction bases not matched to a gene: 5. Germline V lookup: CDR1 LGHDT, CDR2 YNNKEL (reference sequence).